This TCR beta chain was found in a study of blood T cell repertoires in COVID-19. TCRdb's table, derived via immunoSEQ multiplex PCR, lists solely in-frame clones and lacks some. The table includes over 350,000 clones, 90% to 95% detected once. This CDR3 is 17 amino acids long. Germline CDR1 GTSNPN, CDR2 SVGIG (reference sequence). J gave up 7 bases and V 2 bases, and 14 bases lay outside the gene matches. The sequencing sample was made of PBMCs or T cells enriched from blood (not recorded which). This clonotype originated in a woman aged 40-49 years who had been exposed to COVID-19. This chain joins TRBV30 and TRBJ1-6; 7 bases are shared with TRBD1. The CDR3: CAWSRSYRTGRNSPLHF. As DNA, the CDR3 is TGTGCCTGGAGTCGATCGTACAGGACAGGCAGGAATTCACCCCTCCACTTT.